This TCR beta chain was sequenced for a study of blood T cell repertoires in COVID-19. Only in-frame clones appear in the TCRdb table, and some are missing; sequencing was by immunoSEQ multiplex PCR. The sample gives more than 150,000 clones, 83% of which show up once; 5.5% to 7.5% is in the top ten. The CDR3 is 12 residues long. V was clipped by 3 bases and J by 3 bases, with 4 bases between them. Germline values: CDR1 KGHSH, CDR2 LQKENI. This receptor was taken from a woman between 40 and 50 years old with acute or convalescent COVID-19. The V and J genes are TRBV18 and TRBJ2-3; D is unresolved. Sequencing was performed on peripheral blood. The CDR3 loop reads CASSPTTDTQYF. DNA for the CDR3: TGTGCCAGCTCACCTACAACAGATACGCAGTATTTT.